This T cell receptor (beta chain) emerged from a study of T cell responses to AZD1222 COVID-19 vaccine. Sequencing used immunoSEQ multiplex PCR; TCRdb keeps in-frame clones, though not all of them. The table has fewer than 150,000 clones, roughly 90% seen once. Trimming removed 2 bases at V and 6 bases at J, with 14 bases between. This CDR3 is 15 amino acids long. CDR1 is SGDLS and CDR2 is YYNGEE in the germline V gene. The chain employs TRBV9 and TRBJ1-4; TRBD1 is a possible D gene (6 bases). The sequencing used peripheral blood, collected on day 0 of AZD1222 vaccination. This TCR was sampled from an adult in good health. For the CDR3, the DNA is TGTGCCAGCAGCGTCGGTGGGGGGCGTCATGAAAAACTGTTTTTT. It codes for CASSVGGGRHEKLFF.